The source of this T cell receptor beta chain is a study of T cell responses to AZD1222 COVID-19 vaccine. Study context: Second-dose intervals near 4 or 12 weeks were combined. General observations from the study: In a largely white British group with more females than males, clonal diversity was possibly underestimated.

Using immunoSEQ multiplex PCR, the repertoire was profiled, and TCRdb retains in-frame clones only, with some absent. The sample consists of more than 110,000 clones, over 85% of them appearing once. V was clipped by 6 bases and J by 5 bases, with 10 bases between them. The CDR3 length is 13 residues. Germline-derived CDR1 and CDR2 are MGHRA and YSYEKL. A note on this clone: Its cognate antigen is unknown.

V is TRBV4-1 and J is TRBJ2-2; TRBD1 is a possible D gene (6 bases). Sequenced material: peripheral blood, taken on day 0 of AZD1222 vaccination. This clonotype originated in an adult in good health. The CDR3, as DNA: TGCGCCAGCAGTTTCCAGGGGACCGGGGAGCTGTTTTTT. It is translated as CASSFQGTGELFF.